One and the same sample provided the 21 T cell receptor beta chains below, sequenced in a study of blood T cell repertoires in COVID-19. Libraries were prepared by immunoSEQ multiplex PCR; TCRdb keeps only in-frame clonotypes and omits some of them. The sample shows fewer than 250,000 clones, around 90% of them seen only once. Sequencing was done on a sample of PBMCs or T cells enriched from blood (not recorded which). These receptors all come from a woman younger than 45 with acute COVID-19.

The chain combines TRBV5-1 with TRBJ2-5, with D possibly matching TRBD1 (6 bases). The CDR3 contains 15 residues. CDR1 SGHRS and CDR2 YFSETQ come from the germline V gene. The V and J ends lost 7 bases and 2 bases respectively, with 18 bases between them. CDR3 sequence (DNA): TGCGCCAGCTACCCAAGTACAGGGAGACAAGAGACCCAGTACTTC. Its translation: CASYPSTGRQETQYF.

The sample holds a few counts of this clone. V is TRBV5-6 and J is TRBJ1-6, with a weak D call TRBD1 (5 bases). V was clipped by 7 bases and J by 6 bases, with 17 bases between them. Germline V gene sequence: CDR1 SGHDT, CDR2 YYEEEE. CDR3 length: 15 amino acids. The CDR3 DNA sequence: TGTGCCAGCGGGCCTTGGGGCAGGAGTAATTCACCCCTCCACTTT. This codes for CASGPWGRSNSPLHF.

The rearrangement joins TRBV6-6 to TRBJ1-1, with 10 bases that match TRBD1. The J segment lost 3 bases and the V segment lost 7 bases, leaving 5 bases of the junction unmatched. Per the germline V gene, CDR1 is MNHNY and CDR2 is SVGAGI (reference sequence). This CDR3 spans 14 amino acids. CDR3 DNA: TGTGCCAGCAACGGACAGGGGGAGGACACTGAAGCTTTCTTT. Translating gives CASNGQGEDTEAFF.

The chain couples TRBV27 to TRBJ1-5, with TRBD1 identical over 8 bases. After removal of 8 bases from V and 2 bases from J, the junction contained 8 bases not matched to a gene. The CDR3 consists of 15 residues. The germline CDR1 and CDR2 sequences are MNHEY and SMNVEV (reference sequence). The CDR3 loop reads CASSPGTGGNQPQHF. As DNA, the CDR3 is TGTGCCAGCTCCCCCGGGACAGGAGGCAATCAGCCCCAGCATTTT.

V gene TRBV5-1 combines with J gene TRBJ2-3, with D possibly being TRBD1 (6 bases). Trimming removed 3 bases from V and 5 bases from J, with 13 bases in between. Per germline, CDR1 SGHRS and CDR2 YFSETQ. This CDR3 contains 14 residues. The CDR3 sequence: CASSYPQGQDTQYF. In DNA form, the CDR3 reads TGCGCCAGCAGCTACCCCCAGGGACAAGATACGCAGTATTTT.

This chain connects TRBV2 to TRBJ2-2; D is ambiguous. V dropped 5 bases and J dropped 5 bases, with 12 bases sitting between them. This CDR3 is 14 amino acids long. In germline, CDR1 is SNHLY, CDR2 FYNNEI. The CDR3 spells CASSPLRDTGELFF. In nucleotides, the CDR3 is TGTGCCAGCAGTCCCCTCCGAGATACCGGGGAGCTGTTTTTT.

The rearrangement links TRBV7-2 to TRBJ1-1; 7 bases align to TRBD1. Germline CDR1 reads SGHTA; CDR2 reads FQGNSA. The V and J ends lost 4 bases and 1 base, in that order; junction bases with no gene match: 3. This CDR3 region has 14 residues. Here the CDR3 DNA reads TGTGCCAGCAGCTCGGGACAGCGGAACACTGAAGCTTTCTTT. This codes for CASSSGQRNTEAFF. Complete variable domain (other parts from reference TRBV7-2 and TRBJ1-1): GAGVSQSPSNKVTEKGKDVELRCDPISGHTALYWYRQSLGQGLEFLIYFQGNSAPDKSGLPSDRFSAERTGGSVSTLTIQRTQQEDSAVYLCASSSGQRNTEAFFGQGTRLTVV.

The count of this clone is one. The V and J genes are TRBV3-1 (or the pseudogene TRBV3-2) and TRBJ1-4; 9 bases map to TRBD1. V lost 4 bases to trimming and J lost 6 bases; unmatched junction nucleotides: 9. Germline V gene data show CDR1 as LGHDT and CDR2 as YNNKEL (reference sequence). The CDR3 contains 16 residues. The CDR3 DNA sequence: TGTGCCAGCAGCCGAGAGGCGGGACAGGGATATGAAAAACTGTTTTTT. Protein: CASSREAGQGYEKLFF.

This chain links TRBV2 with TRBJ1-5, with 7 bases fitting TRBD1. J was trimmed by 5 bases and V by 8 bases; bases with no gene match: 6. This CDR3 comprises 13 residues. The germline V gene encodes CDR1 SNHLY and CDR2 FYNNEI. This CDR3 is CASLGQSDQPQHF. CDR3 DNA: TGTGCCAGCCTGGGACAGTCGGATCAGCCCCAGCATTTT.

This clone showed up just a few times. This chain uses TRBV27 with TRBJ1-5, with 9 bases matching TRBD1. Per the germline V gene, CDR1 is MNHEY and CDR2 is SMNVEV (reference sequence). Trimming cost V 8 bases and J 7 bases; bases outside gene matches: 9. CDR3 length equals 14 residues. CDR3 nucleotides: TGTGCCAGCGGGACAGGGAAAGACAGGCAGCCCCAGCATTTT. Its protein product is CASGTGKDRQPQHF.

The chain links TRBV7-2 to TRBJ1-3, with unresolved D. The CDR3 is made up of 17 amino acids. Germline V gene lookup returns CDR1 SGHTA and CDR2 FQGNSA. Trimming took 6 bases from V and 0 from J, leaving 18 bases between them. CDR3 DNA: TGTGCCAGCAGTACTGTTGGACTTACCAGCTCTGGAAACACCATATATTTT. This encodes CASSTVGLTSSGNTIYF.

The rearrangement links TRBV5-6 to TRBJ1-2, with D possibly being TRBD1 (5 bases). V was cut by 1 base and J by 7 bases, with 5 bases left in between. This CDR3 contains 11 residues. Looked up from germline, CDR1 is SGHDT and CDR2 is YYEEEE. CDR3 DNA: TGTGCCAGCAGCTTGAGGGGTGGCTACACCTTC. Translated: CASSLRGGYTF.

V and J are TRBV10-3 and TRBJ1-1; D gene unclear. The germline gives CDR1 ENHRY, CDR2 SYGVKD. There are 14 residues in the CDR3. Trimming removed 8 bases from V and 1 base from J, with 14 bases in between. The DNA for the CDR3 is TGTGCCATCGATTCCCCGGGAAAGAACACTGAAGCTTTCTTT. Translating gives CAIDSPGKNTEAFF.

CDR3 in amino acids: CASSSPGTPQPQHF. The CDR3 DNA reads as TGTGCCAGCAGCTCCCCGGGGACACCTCAGCCCCAGCATTTT. The genes are TRBV7-9 and TRBJ1-5, with D tentatively TRBD1 (6 bases). The CDR3 sequence is 14 residues long. Germline CDR1 is SEHNR and CDR2 is FQNEAQ (reference sequence). The V end lost 4 bases, the J end lost 6 bases, and 13 bases lay between the germline ends. Variable domain in full (rest from reference TRBV7-9 and TRBJ1-5): DTGVSQNPRHKITKRGQNVTFRCDPISEHNRLYWYRQTLGQGPEFLTYFQNEAQLEKSRLLSDRFSAERPKGSFSTLEIQRTEQGDSAMYLCASSSPGTPQPQHFGDGTRLSIL.

J is TRBJ1-3 and V is TRBV5-4, with 10 positions matching TRBD1. The CDR3 loop spans 15 amino acids. The V gene's germline CDR1 is SGHNT and CDR2 YYREEE (reference sequence). The J segment lost 3 bases and the V segment lost 4 bases, leaving 4 bases of the junction unmatched. The CDR3 DNA is TGTGCCAGCAGCCCGGGGACAGGGGATGGAAACACCATATATTTT. As protein: CASSPGTGDGNTIYF. The full variable domain, with the rest looked up from reference TRBV5-4 and TRBJ1-3, is ETGVTQSPTHLIKTRGQQVTLRCSSQSGHNTVSWYQQALGQGPQFIFQYYREEENGRGNFPPRFSGLQFPNYSSELNVNALELDDSALYLCASSPGTGDGNTIYFGEGSWLTVV.

This chain links TRBV7-2 with TRBJ2-1; 9 nucleotides match TRBD2. CDR1 is SGHTA, CDR2 FQGNSA, per germline. V lost 2 bases and J lost 5; bases outside the gene matches: 4. CDR3 length: 15 amino acids. CDR3: CASSLRASGDNEQFF. CDR3 DNA: TGTGCCAGCAGCTTAAGGGCTAGCGGGGACAATGAGCAGTTCTTC.

The rearrangement joins TRBV18 to TRBJ1-2, with a weak D call TRBD1 (5 bases). Germline V CDR1 and CDR2: KGHSH, LQKENI. The ends were cut back, 3 bases at V and 2 bases at J, with 16 bases in the middle. CDR3 size: 16 residues. CDR3 residues: CASSPSDAGRNYGYTF. Written as DNA, the CDR3 is TGTGCCAGCTCACCCAGTGACGCGGGACGGAACTATGGCTACACCTTC.

V gene TRBV19 combines with J gene TRBJ1-2, with D possibly being TRBD1 (5 bases). CDR3 length: 13 amino acids. Germline loops: CDR1 LNHDA, CDR2 SQIVND (reference sequence). Trimming removed 7 bases from V and 4 bases from J, with 13 bases in between. The CDR3 here is CASNRGTSYGYTF. In DNA form, the CDR3 reads TGTGCCAGTAATCGAGGGACTAGCTATGGCTACACCTTC. The full variable domain, its missing parts supplied by reference TRBV19 and TRBJ1-2, is DGGITQSPKYLFRKEGQNVTLSCEQNLNHDAMYWYRQDPGQGLRLIYYSQIVNDFQKGDIAEGYSVSREKKESFPLTVTSAQKNPTAFYLCASNRGTSYGYTFGSGTRLTVV.

This sequence joins TRBV6-5 and TRBJ1-5; TRBD1 agrees at 7 bases. Per germline, CDR1 MNHEY and CDR2 SVGAGI. There are 13 residues in the CDR3. The V and J ends lost 2 bases and 7 bases, in that order; junction bases with no gene match: 2. The CDR3, as DNA: TGTGCCAGCAGTTACCGCAGGGGGCAGCCCCAGCATTTT. Translation gives CASSYRRGQPQHF.

This clone appeared a few times. The rearrangement joins TRBV3-1 (or the pseudogene TRBV3-2) to TRBJ1-2; D is possibly TRBD1 (5 bases). The CDR3 is made up of 14 amino acids. Trimming left V 4 bases short and J 8 bases short, with 17 bases between. Looked up from germline, CDR1 is LGHDT and CDR2 is YNNKEL (reference sequence). The CDR3 bases are TGTGCCAGCAGCCCCCCGGGGGAGGGGCGGGGCTACACCTTC. Encoded protein: CASSPPGEGRGYTF.

The V gene is TRBV21-1, the J gene TRBJ1-1; the table's TRBD1 call for D was not verified on the DNA. TRBV21-1 is given as a pseudogene. This CDR3 region has 14 residues. The CDR3 region is CASSTTGGNTEAFF. CDR3 nucleotide sequence: TGTGCCAGCAGCACGACAGGGGGGAACACTGAAGCTTTCTTT.